This T cell receptor beta chain was observed in a study of cytomegalovirus exposure and HLA in healthy donors. Findings of the study overall: The only immune exposure information that was available was CMV serostatus. Follow-up analysis seemed to connect common viral pathogens with several of the most significant clusters identified.

Researchers ran the PCR with 60 Vbeta and 13 Jbeta primers. Method: immunoSEQ multiplex PCR; TCRdb's copy keeps in-frame clones and lacks some. The top ten hold about 7.4% of the sample, which has over 55,000 clones, about 67% seen once. Germline CDR1 and CDR2: SNHLY and FYNNEI. The V and J ends lost 8 bases and 6 bases respectively, with 17 bases between them. CDR3 length: 14 residues. As for this clone: Antigen specificity is unknown.

The V call is TRBV2, the J call TRBJ1-5, with a tentative D call TRBD1 (5 bases). The source is a man aged 35-49 years in good health and CMV-seropositive. The source material was PBMCs. CDR3: CASGPGTGGQPQHF. In nucleotides, the CDR3 is TGTGCCAGCGGGCCCGGGACTGGGGGTCAGCCCCAGCATTTT. The full variable domain, completed using reference TRBV2 and TRBJ1-5, is EPEVTQTPSHQVTQMGQEVILRCVPISNHLYFYWYRQILGQKVEFLVSFYNNEISEKSEIFDDQFSVERPDGSNFTLKIRSTKLEDSAMYFCASGPGTGGQPQHFGDGTRLSIL.